The TCR beta chain under discussion was sequenced for a study of cytotoxic CD8 clonotypes in ibrutinib-treated CLL. Study-level findings and limits: T-cell clonality at baseline went above that of age-matched healthy donors and rose and fell with circulating CD8+ T-cell counts.

Sequenced by immunoSEQ multiplex PCR; TCRdb stores in-frame clones only, minus some. The sample carries 140,000 or so clones, approximately 81% recorded once. V dropped 6 bases and J dropped 2; count of bases not matched to a gene: 6. The CDR3 covers 14 residues. CDR1 is MNHEY, CDR2 SVGAGI, per germline. This clone showed up just once. Its target is not known. This TCR derives from a human donor with chronic lymphocytic leukemia. The chain recombines TRBV6-5 with TRBJ2-7, with 8 positions matching TRBD1. The sample was PBMCs, taken after 12 months of ibrutinib treatment. CDR3 in amino acids: CASSSGGDPYEQYF. CDR3 nucleotides: TGTGCCAGCAGCTCAGGGGGCGATCCCTACGAGCAGTACTTC.